The 8 T cell receptor beta chains below all came from one sample that was sequenced in a study of blood T cell repertoires in COVID-19. Using immunoSEQ multiplex PCR, the repertoire was profiled, and TCRdb retains in-frame clones only, with some absent. The sample records more than 120,000 clones, about 92% being singletons. The sample was peripheral blood. These receptors all come from a human donor in a cohort sampled during active COVID-19.

The J gene is TRBJ1-2, the V gene TRBV6-6; TRBD1 aligns across 7 bases. V lost 5 bases, J lost 3 bases, and 9 bases stayed unmatched. The CDR3 loop spans 15 amino acids. Germline CDR1 MNHNY, CDR2 SVGAGI (reference sequence). CDR3 sequence (DNA): TGTGCCAGCAGTCGAATGACAGGGATCTACTATGGCTACACCTTC. Amino acids: CASSRMTGIYYGYTF.

This clone was seen a few times. The chain combines TRBV2 with TRBJ1-5; D is uncertain. Per germline, CDR1 SNHLY and CDR2 FYNNEI. V was cut by 1 base and J by 3 bases, with 7 bases left in between. The CDR3 consists of 14 residues. The CDR3 DNA is TGTGCCAGCAGTGAAGGTAGATTCAATCAGCCCCAGCATTTT. Its protein is CASSEGRFNQPQHF.

This sequence joins TRBV27 and TRBJ1-2; D is possibly TRBD1 (5 bases). Germline-derived CDR1 and CDR2 are MNHEY and SMNVEV (reference sequence). V was cut by 6 bases and J by 2 bases, with 10 bases left in between. The CDR3 extends over 13 amino acids. The CDR3 DNA sequence: TGTGCCAGCAGCCGTCGACAGAACTATGGCTACACCTTC. Translated: CASSRRQNYGYTF.

CDR3 bases: TGTGCCAGTAGTCCTCCGGGGGGGGGCAGTGAAAAACTGTTTTTT. Translating gives CASSPPGGGSEKLFF. The chain combines TRBV19 with TRBJ1-4; D might be TRBD1 (6 bases). CDR1 is LNHDA and CDR2 is SQIVND in the germline V gene (reference sequence). The CDR3 length is 15 residues. V was clipped by 5 bases and J by 7 bases, with 17 bases between them.

This clone appeared a single time. This chain connects TRBV29-1 to TRBJ2-1; possible D gene TRBD2, 6 bases. Trimming shortened V by 3 bases and J by 0 bases, and 6 bases separated the two germline ends. Germline V lookup: CDR1 SQVTM, CDR2 ANQGSEA. The CDR3 runs 13 residues. The CDR3 region is CSVEGGSYNEQFF. DNA for the CDR3: TGCAGCGTTGAGGGGGGCTCCTACAATGAGCAGTTCTTC.

The J gene is TRBJ2-3, the V gene TRBV11-2; TRBD2 matches at 13 bases. V was pared by 5 bases and J by 2 bases, with 13 bases of the junction left unmatched. From germline, CDR1 is SGHAT and CDR2 FQNNGV. The CDR3 totals 19 residues. The CDR3 DNA is TGTGCCAGCAGCCCAACACTAGCGGGGGGGCTTTCCTACACAGATACGCAGTATTTT. It encodes CASSPTLAGGLSYTDTQYF.

The J gene is TRBJ2-7, the V gene TRBV3-1 (or the pseudogene TRBV3-2); TRBD1 agrees at 10 bases. The CDR3 loop spans 15 amino acids. V lost 4 bases, J lost 1 base, and 4 bases stayed unmatched. CDR1 and CDR2 (germline): LGHDT, YNNKEL (reference sequence). Here the CDR3 DNA reads TGTGCCAGCAGCCCCTCGGGACAGGGGTCCTACGAGCAGTACTTC. This translates into CASSPSGQGSYEQYF.

The chain joins TRBV19 to TRBJ1-1; D is unclear. The CDR3 is 10 residues long. The germline V and J ends were trimmed by 8 bases and 5 bases, with 6 bases remaining between them. Germline-derived CDR1 and CDR2 are LNHDA and SQIVND (reference sequence). The CDR3: CASATTEAFF. Written as DNA, the CDR3 is TGTGCCAGTGCGACTACTGAAGCTTTCTTT.